The present entry profiles one T cell receptor beta chain with its context. What it binds is unknown. The study ran its PCR with 60 Vbeta and 13 Jbeta primers. Repertoires were generated with immunoSEQ multiplex PCR, while TCRdb's copy carries only in-frame clones and drops some. The table lists 80,000 or so clones, 10% of them singletons. These data belong to a study of cytomegalovirus exposure and HLA in healthy donors. Overall study context: Earlier findings included some 100 million unique TCR beta sequences obtained from 150 million to 200 million T cells. Study results and caveats: Reports credit the classifier with highly specific, highly sensitive diagnosis of cytomegalovirus status. Most CMV-associated TCR beta chains appeared HLA-restricted in a later analysis. Highest at DRB1 and lowest at HLA-C, TCR association rates differed among HLA loci in a later analysis.

The clonotype originates from a man in his fifties or sixties in good health and CMV-seropositive. The sequenced sample was PBMCs.

The CDR3 region has the DNA TGTGCCAGCGACAACCCTAGCTTCTCCTACGAGCAGTACGTC. It yields the protein CASDNPSFSYEQYV. The gene calls are TRBV6-1 and TRBJ2-7; possibly TRBD2 for D (5 bases). CDR1 and CDR2 from the germline V gene are MNHNS and SASEGT. The CDR3 is 14 residues long. V lost 8 bases and J 0 bases, leaving 14 bases between the germline ends.